Below are 27 T cell receptor beta chains sequenced from a single sample in a study of blood T cell repertoires in COVID-19. The method was immunoSEQ multiplex PCR; TCRdb's version includes in-frame clones alone and lacks a portion of them. In the table there are 150,000 to 200,000 clones, roughly 77% of which are singletons. The sample consisted of peripheral blood. These receptor sequences come from a man aged 70-80 years with active or convalescent COVID-19.

The rearrangement uses TRBV7-2 and TRBJ2-7; TRBD2 is a possible D gene (5 bases). The CDR3 is made up of 12 amino acids. CDR1 is SGHTA and CDR2 is FQGNSA in the germline V gene. Trimming took 5 bases from V and 6 from J, leaving 11 bases between them. CDR3 sequence: CASSPDSFEQYF. The DNA of the CDR3 is TGTGCCAGCAGCCCGGACTCTTTCGAGCAGTACTTC.

The sample holds a few counts of this clone. V is TRBV15 and J is TRBJ1-1; TRBD1 is a possible D gene (5 bases). The CDR3 extends over 15 amino acids. Germline-derived CDR1 and CDR2 are LNHNV and YYDKDF (reference sequence). The V end was cut by 3 bases, the J end by 5 bases, with 16 bases between. CDR3 loop: CATSRDYSGPTEAFF. The CDR3 nucleotides read TGTGCCACCAGCAGGGACTATTCAGGGCCGACTGAAGCTTTCTTT.

The rearrangement links TRBV7-2 to TRBJ2-3; D is unresolved. V was clipped by 5 bases and J by 0 bases, with 9 bases between them. The CDR3 spans 14 residues. In germline, CDR1 is SGHTA, CDR2 FQGNSA. The CDR3 loop is CASSRSASTDTQYF. In nucleotides, the CDR3 is TGTGCCAGCAGCCGGAGTGCTAGCACAGATACGCAGTATTTT.

This clone came up once. V gene TRBV10-3 combines with J gene TRBJ2-1, with 9 bases matching TRBD2. The CDR3 has 17 residues. V was clipped by 3 bases and J by 5 bases; unmatched bases: 11. The V gene's germline CDR1 is ENHRY and CDR2 SYGVKD. CDR3 in amino acids: CAISDSISGRRNNEQFF. The CDR3 DNA reads as TGTGCCATCAGTGACTCGATCAGCGGGAGGAGAAACAATGAGCAGTTCTTC.

This rearrangement joins TRBV19 to TRBJ1-1, with D possibly matching TRBD1 (5 bases). Looked up from germline, CDR1 is LNHDA and CDR2 is SQIVND (reference sequence). The CDR3 runs to 15 residues. V was pared by 6 bases and J by 3 bases, with 17 bases between. The CDR3 is CASSSDRNYYTEAFF. DNA of the CDR3: TGTGCCAGTAGCTCCGACAGAAACTATTACACTGAAGCTTTCTTT.

This chain uses TRBV5-5 with TRBJ2-7; TRBD2 aligns across 13 bases. Germline V lookup: CDR1 SGHKS, CDR2 YYEKEE (reference sequence). V lost 4 bases and J lost 4; bases outside the gene matches: 5. The CDR3 is 15 residues long. The CDR3 coding sequence is TGTGCCAGCAGCATAGGGACTAGCGGGGTTTACGAGCAGTACTTC. It specifies CASSIGTSGVYEQYF.

The rearrangement links TRBV5-1 to TRBJ2-7; a weak D match, TRBD2 (6 bases). Germline V lookup: CDR1 SGHRS, CDR2 YFSETQ. Deletions cut 0 bases from V and 6 bases from J, with 13 bases between. This CDR3 comprises 14 residues. The CDR3 is CASSLGLRGSEQYF. As DNA, the CDR3 is TGCGCCAGCAGCTTGGGACTCCGGGGGTCCGAGCAGTACTTC.

This chain uses TRBV5-1 with TRBJ1-1; TRBD1 is a possible D gene (5 bases). Trimming removed 0 bases at V and 4 bases at J, with 7 bases between. This CDR3 contains 13 residues. The V gene's germline CDR1 is SGHRS and CDR2 YFSETQ. The CDR3 DNA sequence: TGCGCCAGCAGCTTGGTACAGGCCACTGAAGCTTTCTTT. This encodes CASSLVQATEAFF.

The V and J genes are TRBV11-2 and TRBJ2-7; 9 bases line up with TRBD2. CDR3 length: 16 amino acids. Germline V gene lookup returns CDR1 SGHAT and CDR2 FQNNGV. The ends lost 2 bases at V and 4 bases at J; junction bases unmatched: 9. The CDR3 loop reads CASSLQRIAGGYEQYF. CDR3 sequence (DNA): TGTGCCAGCAGCTTACAACGAATTGCGGGAGGGTACGAGCAGTACTTC.

This clone was detected many times. Other nucleotide sequences from this sample produce the same CDR3. The V call is TRBV5-1, the J call TRBJ1-6; the D is unclear. Germline values: CDR1 SGHRS, CDR2 YFSETQ. This CDR3 comprises 13 residues. Trimming pared 1 base from V and 8 bases from J, leaving 7 bases between. CDR3: CASSLKLDSPLHF. CDR3 DNA: TGCGCCAGCAGCTTGAAACTTGATTCACCCCTCCACTTT.

The chain links TRBV19 to TRBJ1-2; 10 nucleotides match TRBD1. CDR3 size: 13 residues. Germline V CDR1 and CDR2: LNHDA, SQIVND (reference sequence). J gave up 9 bases and V 7 bases, and 8 bases lay outside the gene matches. CDR3 region: CASNAGTGDSYTF. In nucleotides, the CDR3 is TGTGCCAGTAATGCCGGGACAGGGGACAGCTACACCTTC.

This clone was detected only once. The chain couples TRBV27 to TRBJ2-2; maybe TRBD1 (5 bases). This CDR3 is built from 15 residues. With 5 bases removed from V and 2 bases from J, the gap between germline ends came to 12 bases. The germline gives CDR1 MNHEY, CDR2 SMNVEV (reference sequence). CDR3 sequence (DNA): TGTGCCAGCAGTCCCAGGGTTGGCAACACCGGGGAGCTGTTTTTT. It codes for CASSPRVGNTGELFF.

The chain combines TRBV1 with TRBJ1-5; TRBD1 is the table's D call and was not checked against the DNA. TRBV1 is termed a pseudogene. The CDR3 loop spans 16 amino acids. CDR3 in amino acids: CTSSPGYRESNQPQHF. For the CDR3, the DNA is TGCACCAGCAGCCCGGGTTACAGGGAAAGCAATCAGCCCCAGCATTTT.

This clone is a singleton in its sample. This chain uses TRBV19 with TRBJ1-2, with D possibly being TRBD1 (5 bases). Trimming stripped 3 bases from V and 12 bases from J, with 20 bases between. CDR3 length: 14 residues. Germline V CDR1 and CDR2: LNHDA, SQIVND (reference sequence). The CDR3 loop is CASSMTDSQRVHTF. The CDR3 DNA is TGTGCCAGTAGTATGACCGACAGTCAACGAGTCCACACCTTC.

This clone was seen at least ten times. The chain recombines TRBV2 with TRBJ1-3, with D unclear. V lost 4 bases and J 1 base, leaving 8 bases between the germline ends. This CDR3 has 14 residues. Germline V gives CDR1 SNHLY, CDR2 FYNNEI. The CDR3 bases are TGTGCCAGCAGTGGGGTCGGGTCTGGAAACACCATATATTTT. It is translated as CASSGVGSGNTIYF.

Details on this clone: Mismatch with germline at one junction end may stem from a read error. This rearrangement joins TRBV7-9 to TRBJ1-1; D ambiguous. Germline V gene data show CDR1 as SEHNR and CDR2 as FQNEAQ (reference sequence). This CDR3 region has 12 residues. This CDR3 reads CASSLGQWRPNF. The CDR3 DNA sequence: TGTGCCAGCAGCTTAGGCCAGTGGCGGCCCAACTTT.

V and J are TRBV27 and TRBJ1-5, with no clear D. The length of the CDR3 is 14 residues. The V end was cut by 6 bases, the J end by 1 base, with 10 bases between. The germline V gene has CDR1 MNHEY and CDR2 SMNVEV (reference sequence). DNA of the CDR3: TGTGCCAGCAGCCCGGAGGGCAGCAATCAGCCCCAGCATTTT. It is translated as CASSPEGSNQPQHF.

The chain has TRBV5-1 and TRBJ2-3; a possible D gene is TRBD1 (6 bases). This CDR3 is built from 17 residues. The V end was cut by 0 bases, the J end by 1 base, with 15 bases between. CDR1 is SGHRS and CDR2 is YFSETQ in the germline V gene. The CDR3 loop reads CASSLGLRAGGTDTQYF. CDR3 coding DNA: TGCGCCAGCAGCTTGGGCCTAAGGGCAGGGGGCACAGATACGCAGTATTTT.

The gene calls are TRBV10-2 and TRBJ1-2; D possibly corresponds to TRBD1 (6 bases). The CDR3 loop spans 16 amino acids. Trimming stripped 4 bases from V and 6 bases from J, with 21 bases between. Germline values: CDR1 WSHSY, CDR2 SAAADI. CDR3: CASSAGQTFVGDGYTF. The CDR3 nucleotides read TGCGCCAGCAGTGCCGGACAGACGTTCGTGGGGGATGGCTACACCTTC.

The V call is TRBV30, the J call TRBJ2-1; D gene ambiguous. With 7 bases removed from V and 7 bases from J, the gap between germline ends came to 20 bases. The CDR3 spans 14 residues. Germline CDR1 is GTSNPN and CDR2 is SVGIG (reference sequence). CDR3: CAFRWASGRNEQFF. CDR3 in DNA: TGTGCCTTCAGGTGGGCTTCTGGTAGGAATGAGCAGTTCTTC.

The V and J genes are TRBV5-1 and TRBJ1-4; 9 bases are shared with TRBD1. Germline CDR1 is SGHRS and CDR2 is YFSETQ. V was clipped by 7 bases and J by 5 bases; unmatched bases: 15. This CDR3 contains 17 residues. The chain's CDR3 is CASWTGVNGGLNEKLFF. The CDR3, as DNA: TGCGCCAGCTGGACAGGGGTTAATGGGGGACTGAATGAAAAACTGTTTTTT. Together with reference TRBV5-1 and TRBJ1-4, the CDR3 gives the full variable domain: KAGVTQTPRYLIKTRGQQVTLSCSPISGHRSVSWYQQTPGQGLQFLFEYFSETQRNKGNFPGRFSGRQFSNSRSEMNVSTLELGDSALYLCASWTGVNGGLNEKLFFGSGTQLSVL.

CDR3 loop: CSVETGSQETQYF. CDR3 bases: TGCAGCGTGGAAACAGGGTCCCAAGAGACCCAGTACTTC. J is TRBJ2-5 and V is TRBV29-1, with a tentative D call TRBD1 (6 bases). In germline, CDR1 is SQVTM, CDR2 ANQGSEA. This CDR3 region has 13 residues. V lost 6 bases, J lost 1 base, and 12 bases lay in between.

The CDR3 loop is CAWSSQGALNTEAFF. The CDR3 DNA sequence: TGTGCCTGGAGTTCCCAGGGGGCGCTTAACACTGAAGCTTTCTTT. The chain couples TRBV30 to TRBJ1-1, with 8 bases lining up with TRBD1. Trimming at V came to 2 bases and at J to 2 bases, leaving 7 bases not matched to a gene. CDR3 length equals 15 residues. The V gene's germline CDR1 is GTSNPN and CDR2 SVGIG (reference sequence).

The rearrangement uses TRBV5-1 and TRBJ2-7; a possible D gene is TRBD1 (6 bases). Trimming shortened V by 0 bases and J by 2 bases, and 9 bases separated the two germline ends. From germline, CDR1 is SGHRS and CDR2 YFSETQ. The length of the CDR3 is 14 residues. The CDR3 DNA follows: TGCGCCAGCAGCTTGGCAGGGGTTACCTACGAGCAGTACTTC. Translated: CASSLAGVTYEQYF.

With respect to this clone: A junction end diverges from the germline sequence, so it may reflect a read error. The J gene is TRBJ2-7, the V gene TRBV5-4; maybe TRBD1 (6 bases). Germline CDR1 is SGHNT and CDR2 is YYREEE (reference sequence). This CDR3 spans 13 amino acids. In nucleotides, the CDR3 is TGTGCCAGCAGCTTGGACTCAGCCCGGGACAAACACTTC. Encoded protein: CASSLDSARDKHF.

The rearrangement uses TRBV24-1 and TRBJ2-1; possible D gene TRBD2, 5 bases. The CDR3 is made up of 16 amino acids. The ends were cut back, 2 bases at V and 3 bases at J, with 13 bases in the middle. Germline V gives CDR1 KGHDR, CDR2 SFDVKD. CDR3 nucleotides: TGTGCCACCAGTGATTCAGCAGCGAGGGACTACAATGAGCAGTTCTTC. It is translated as CATSDSAARDYNEQFF.

The V call is TRBV25-1, the J call TRBJ2-3, with 7 positions matching TRBD2. Germline trimming cut 1 base from V and 3 bases from J; bases unmatched to any gene: 7. This CDR3 has 16 amino acids. Germline lookup yields CDR1 MGHDK and CDR2 SYGVNS. In DNA, the CDR3 is TGTGCCAGCAGTGAATTGGGAGGGGCCTCGACAGATACGCAGTATTTT. The encoded protein is CASSELGGASTDTQYF.